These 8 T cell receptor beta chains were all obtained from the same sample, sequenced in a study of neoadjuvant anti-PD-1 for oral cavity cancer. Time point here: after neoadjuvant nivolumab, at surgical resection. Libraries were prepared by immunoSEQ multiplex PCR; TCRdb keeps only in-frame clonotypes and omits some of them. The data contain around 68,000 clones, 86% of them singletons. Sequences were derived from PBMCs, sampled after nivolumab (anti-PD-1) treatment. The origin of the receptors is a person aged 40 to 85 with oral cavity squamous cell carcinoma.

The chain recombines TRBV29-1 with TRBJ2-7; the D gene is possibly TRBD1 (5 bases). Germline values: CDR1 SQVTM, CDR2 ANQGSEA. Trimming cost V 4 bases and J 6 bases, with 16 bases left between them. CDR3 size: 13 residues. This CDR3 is CSVGTRGPSEQYF. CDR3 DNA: TGCAGCGTTGGGACAAGGGGTCCCAGCGAGCAGTACTTC.

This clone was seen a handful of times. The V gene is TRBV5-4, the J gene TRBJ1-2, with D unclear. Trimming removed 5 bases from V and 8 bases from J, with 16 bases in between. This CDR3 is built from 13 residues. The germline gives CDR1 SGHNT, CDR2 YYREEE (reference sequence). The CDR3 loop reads CASSFLGGSGYTF. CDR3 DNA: TGTGCCAGCAGTTTTTTGGGAGGAAGCGGCTACACCTTC.

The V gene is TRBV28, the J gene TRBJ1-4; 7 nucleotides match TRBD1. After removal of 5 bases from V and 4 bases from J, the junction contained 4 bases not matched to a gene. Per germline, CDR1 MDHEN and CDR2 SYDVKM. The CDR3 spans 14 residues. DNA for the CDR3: TGTGCCAGCAGTCTAGGGGGCCTTAATGAAAAACTGTTTTTT. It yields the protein CASSLGGLNEKLFF.

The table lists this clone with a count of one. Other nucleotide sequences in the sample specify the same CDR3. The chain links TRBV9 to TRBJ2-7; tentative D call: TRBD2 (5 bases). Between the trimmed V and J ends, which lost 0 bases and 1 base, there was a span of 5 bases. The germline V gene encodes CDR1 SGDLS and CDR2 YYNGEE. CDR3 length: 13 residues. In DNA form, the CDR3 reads TGTGCCAGCAGCGTAGGAGGGTCCTACGAGCAGTACTTC. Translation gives CASSVGGSYEQYF.

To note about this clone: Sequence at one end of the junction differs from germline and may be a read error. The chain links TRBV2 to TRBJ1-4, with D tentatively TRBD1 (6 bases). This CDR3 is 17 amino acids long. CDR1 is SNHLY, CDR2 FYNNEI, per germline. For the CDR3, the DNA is TGTGCCAGCAGCGAAGGGGGTTTTTTTACAACTAATGAAAAACTGTTTTTT. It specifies CASSEGGFFTTNEKLFF.

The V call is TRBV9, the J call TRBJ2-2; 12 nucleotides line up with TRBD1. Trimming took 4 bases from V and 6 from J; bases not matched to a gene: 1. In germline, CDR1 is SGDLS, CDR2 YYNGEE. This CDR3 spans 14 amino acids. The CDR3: CASSRDRGPGELFF. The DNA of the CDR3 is TGTGCCAGCAGCCGGGACAGGGGGCCCGGGGAGCTGTTTTTT.

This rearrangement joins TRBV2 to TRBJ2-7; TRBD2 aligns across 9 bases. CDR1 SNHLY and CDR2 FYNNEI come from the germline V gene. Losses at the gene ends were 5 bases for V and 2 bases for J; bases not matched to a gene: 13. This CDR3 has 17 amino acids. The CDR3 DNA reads TGTGCCAGCAGTAGGAGTAGCGGGAGCTTTGGGGCCTACGAGCAGTACTTC. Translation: CASSRSSGSFGAYEQYF.

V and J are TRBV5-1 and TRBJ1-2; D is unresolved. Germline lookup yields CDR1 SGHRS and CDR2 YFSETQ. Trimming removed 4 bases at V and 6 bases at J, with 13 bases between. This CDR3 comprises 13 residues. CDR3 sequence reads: CASSVGMTHGYTF. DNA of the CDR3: TGCGCCAGCAGCGTGGGAATGACACATGGCTACACCTTC.